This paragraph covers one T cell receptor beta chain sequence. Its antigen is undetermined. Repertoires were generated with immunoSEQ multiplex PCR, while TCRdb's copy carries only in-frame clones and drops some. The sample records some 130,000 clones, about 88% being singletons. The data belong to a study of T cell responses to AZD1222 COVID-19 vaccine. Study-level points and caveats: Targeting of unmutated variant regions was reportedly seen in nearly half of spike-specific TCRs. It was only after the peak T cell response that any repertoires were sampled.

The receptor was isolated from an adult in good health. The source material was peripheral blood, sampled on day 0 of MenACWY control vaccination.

This CDR3 is CASSLELAGARSSYNEQFF. CDR3 nucleotides: TGCGCCAGCAGCTTGGAACTAGCGGGAGCGAGGAGCTCCTACAATGAGCAGTTCTTC. The chain links TRBV5-1 to TRBJ2-1; 11 bases line up with TRBD2. The CDR3 covers 19 residues. V lost 0 bases to trimming and J lost 0 bases; unmatched junction nucleotides: 8. The germline CDR1 and CDR2 sequences are SGHRS and YFSETQ.